Listed below are T cell receptor beta chains from one sample, sequenced in a study of cytomegalovirus exposure and HLA in healthy donors. Libraries were prepared by immunoSEQ multiplex PCR; TCRdb keeps only in-frame clonotypes and omits some of them. The profile shows some 200,000 clones, 70% to 85% of them singletons. Sequencing used PBMCs. Source of these receptors: a boy aged 2-15 years in good health and CMV-seronegative. CDR3s include the opening cysteine and the closing phenylalanine or tryptophan. A D gene is named only where the DNA matches it firmly. Only some rows state a clone size, as once, few, many or a class for expanded clones.

TRBV4-1	-	TRBD1	TRBJ2-5	CASSPRDREETQYF	TGCGCCAGCAGCCCACGGGACAGGGAAGAGACCCAGTACTTC
TRBV7-2	-	-	TRBJ2-7	CASSLGDFFYEQYF	TGTGCCAGCAGCTTGGGGGACTTTTTCTACGAGCAGTACTTC
TRBV30	once	-	TRBJ2-2	CAWMRGGKNTGELFF	TGTGCCTGGATGAGGGGCGGGAAGAACACCGGGGAGCTGTTTTTT
TRBV7-3	-	TRBD1	TRBJ2-1	CASSPDPKTGGKQFF	TGTGCCAGCAGCCCTGACCCGAAAACAGGGGGTAAGCAGTTCTTC
TRBV4-2	once	TRBD2	TRBJ2-5	CASSQASGGAGETQYF	TGTGCCAGCAGCCAAGCTAGCGGGGGGGCCGGGGAGACCCAGTACTTC
TRBV4-1	-	-	TRBJ1-4	CASSQVQGRALREKLFF	TGCGCCAGCAGCCAAGTGCAGGGAAGGGCCTTGCGTGAAAAACTGTTTTTT
TRBV9	-	-	TRBJ2-1	CASSVGGAGSYNEQFF	TGTGCCAGCAGCGTAGGGGGTGCGGGCTCCTACAATGAGCAGTTCTTC
TRBV5-1	-	TRBD2	TRBJ2-4	CASSFPLAGPKNIQYF	TGCGCCAGCAGCTTCCCACTAGCGGGGCCCAAAAACATTCAGTACTTC
TRBV30	-	-	TRBJ1-3	CAWRVQGSGNTIYF	TGTGCCTGGAGGGTGCAGGGCTCTGGAAACACCATATATTTT
TRBV25-1	once	TRBD1	TRBJ2-5	CASSESWTGPRETQYF	TGTGCCAGCAGTGAATCCTGGACAGGCCCCCGGGAGACCCAGTACTTC
TRBV7-2	few	TRBD2	TRBJ2-3	CASSLRGGPDTQYF	TGTGCCAGCAGCTTACGGGGGGGCCCCGATACGCAGTATTTT
TRBV19	-	TRBD1	TRBJ1-6	CASQGAVNSPLHF	TGTGCCAGTCAGGGGGCAGTTAATTCACCCCTCCACTTT
TRBV19	-	-	TRBJ2-1	CASSSRATRSKDEQFF	TGTGCCAGTAGTTCCCGGGCGACTAGGAGTAAGGATGAGCAGTTCTTC
TRBV4-3	-	-	TRBJ1-3	CASSQEAGRGGAGNTIYF	TGCGCCAGCAGCCAAGAAGCAGGACGTGGGGGCGCTGGAAACACCATATATTTT
TRBV4-3	-	-	TRBJ2-1	CASSVGQRFYNEQFF	TGCGCCAGCAGCGTTGGACAGCGCTTCTACAATGAGCAGTTCTTC
TRBV12-5	few	-	TRBJ2-3	CARRGGVSFRDTQYF	TGTGCCAGGAGGGGGGGGGTCTCCTTTCGGGATACGCAGTATTTT
TRBV6-6	-	TRBD1	TRBJ2-2	CASSYSGTDGGELFF	TGTGCCAGCAGTTACTCGGGGACAGATGGCGGGGAGCTGTTTTTT
TRBV7-2	-	-	TRBJ2-7	CASSLVGGLSYEQYF	TGTGCCAGCAGCTTAGTGGGGGGACTCTCCTACGAGCAGTACTTC
TRBV7-9	once	-	TRBJ2-3	CASSFGGGEEYF	TGTGCCAGCAGCTTTGGAGGGGGGGAAGAGTATTTT
TRBV7-9	-	-	TRBJ2-1	CASSQRGRGVRNEQFF	TGTGCCAGCAGTCAGAGGGGGCGGGGGGTGAGAAATGAGCAGTTCTTC
TRBV5-4	once	-	TRBJ2-7	CASSLGSARAYEQYF	TGTGCCAGCAGCTTGGGGAGCGCCAGGGCCTACGAGCAGTACTTC
TRBV18	-	-	TRBJ1-1	CASSPPTDRNTEAFF	TGTGCCAGCTCACCACCAACGGACAGGAACACTGAAGCTTTCTTT
TRBV4-1	-	TRBD2	TRBJ2-1	CASSQDPAGGGSSYNEQFF	TGCGCCAGCAGCCAAGACCCAGCGGGGGGTGGGAGCTCCTACAATGAGCAGTTCTTC
TRBV7-3	few	-	TRBJ1-1	CASSVTENTEAFF	TGTGCCAGCAGCGTCACAGAGAACACTGAAGCTTTCTTT
TRBV10-3	-	-	TRBJ2-3	CAISERAVSTDTQYF	TGTGCCATCAGTGAGAGAGCGGTCAGCACAGATACGCAGTATTTT
TRBV2	-	TRBD1	TRBJ2-7	CASIGTGGLEQYF	TGTGCCAGCATCGGGACAGGGGGTCTGGAGCAGTACTTC
TRBV27	-	TRBD2	TRBJ2-1	CASSLRSSGYNEQFF	TGTGCCAGCAGCCTACGGTCTAGCGGTTACAATGAGCAGTTCTTC
TRBV7-2	-	TRBD2	TRBJ2-7	CASSLRLGGDYEQYF	TGTGCCAGCAGCTTAAGGCTGGGGGGGGACTACGAGCAGTACTTC
TRBV29-1	-	TRBD1	TRBJ1-2	CSVGPGQGVLYGYTF	TGCAGCGTTGGGCCTGGGCAGGGGGTTCTCTATGGCTACACCTTC
TRBV7-9	-	-	TRBJ2-7	CASSEQGYEQYF	TGTGCCAGCAGTGAGCAGGGTTACGAGCAGTACTTC
TRBV10-3	once	TRBD1	TRBJ1-5	CAISDRPDRRHQPQHF	TGTGCCATCAGTGATAGGCCGGACAGGCGCCATCAGCCCCAGCATTTT
TRBV25-1	-	-	TRBJ2-2	CASSDTSANTGELFF	TGTGCCAGCAGTGACACTTCCGCGAACACCGGGGAGCTGTTTTTT
TRBV4-3	-	TRBD1	TRBJ2-5	CASSQVGQGQETQYF	TGCGCCAGCAGCCAAGTGGGACAGGGACAAGAGACCCAGTACTTC
TRBV4-2	few	-	TRBJ2-2	CASSQDGGRGELFF	TGTGCCAGCAGCCAAGACGGAGGCCGTGGGGAGCTGTTTTTT
TRBV4-2	-	TRBD1	TRBJ2-3	CASSHPDRASTDTQYF	TGTGCCAGCAGCCATCCCGACAGGGCGAGCACAGATACGCAGTATTTT
TRBV19	-	TRBD1	TRBJ1-5	CASRDPGTELDF	TGTGCCAGTAGGGATCCCGGGACAGAGCTAGATTTT